This T cell receptor (beta chain) was retrieved from a study of control samples from healthy donors and cancer patients. This clone was detected only once. The data were produced by immunoSEQ multiplex PCR, yet TCRdb's version contains in-frame clones alone and is incomplete. The sample lists about 140,000 clones; about 90% were seen once. The CDR3 spans 14 residues. V lost 1 base and J 6 bases, leaving 9 bases between the germline ends. CDR1 is SEHNR and CDR2 is FQNEAQ in the germline V gene (reference sequence). The receptor was derived from a young man in good health. The source material was blood. This chain links TRBV7-9 with TRBJ2-2, with D perhaps given as TRBD1 or TRBD2 (5 bases each). The CDR3 sequence is CASSLDLGAGELFF. CDR3 bases: TGTGCCAGCAGCTTAGATCTGGGGGCCGGGGAGCTGTTTTTT.